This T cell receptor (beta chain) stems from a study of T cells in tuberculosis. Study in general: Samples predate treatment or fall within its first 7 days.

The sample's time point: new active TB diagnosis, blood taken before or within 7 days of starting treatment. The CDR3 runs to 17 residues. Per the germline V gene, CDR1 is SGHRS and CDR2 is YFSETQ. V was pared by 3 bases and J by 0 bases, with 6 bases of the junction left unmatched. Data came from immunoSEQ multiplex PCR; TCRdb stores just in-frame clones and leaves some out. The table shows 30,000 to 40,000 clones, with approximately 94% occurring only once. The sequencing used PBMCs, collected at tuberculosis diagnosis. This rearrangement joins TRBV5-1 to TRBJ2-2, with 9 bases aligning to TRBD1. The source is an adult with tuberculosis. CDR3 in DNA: TGCGCCAGCAGCTACCTAGGGACAGGGACGAACACCGGGGAGCTGTTTTTT. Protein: CASSYLGTGTNTGELFF.